This TCR beta chain stems from a study of T cell changes during pregnancy in multiple sclerosis (dated by TCRdb to the late 2010s). Regarding the complete study: The study looked at changes in the T cell repertoire across pregnancy in women with multiple sclerosis.

CDR3 length: 14 amino acids, cysteine to phenylalanine. Of the read, only the CDR3 DNA is kept; its 42 bases are in frame from base 1. The germline V end is reduced by 6 bases and the J end by 5 bases; junction bases left unmatched: 8. CDR1 is given as MDHEN and CDR2 as SYDVKM, both from the germline V gene. Library preparation used the immunoSEQ multiplex PCR assay. The source is immuneACCESS, and TCRdb retained only in-frame sequences with V and J called. Part of the clones is not carried over; for the studies checked, unresolved V genes explain less than half of this, and the remainder is unexplained. Across this sample there are 93,000 or so clones, with roughly nine tenths seen only once. The leading ten clones occupy 0.9% to 0.95% of the sample. As concerns this clone: Its antigen is currently not known. No base quality values were provided; no much bigger clone lies one nucleotide off.

The rearrangement joined TRBV28 to TRBJ2-5; 8 middle bases align to TRBD1. The sample was peripheral blood, taken after pregnancy. The receptor was isolated from a female donor with multiple sclerosis, enrolled in a pregnancy study. The DNA sequence is given as TGTGCCAGCAGGGCCCACAGGACAGGGGAGACCCAGTACTTC. This codes for CASRAHRTGETQYF.